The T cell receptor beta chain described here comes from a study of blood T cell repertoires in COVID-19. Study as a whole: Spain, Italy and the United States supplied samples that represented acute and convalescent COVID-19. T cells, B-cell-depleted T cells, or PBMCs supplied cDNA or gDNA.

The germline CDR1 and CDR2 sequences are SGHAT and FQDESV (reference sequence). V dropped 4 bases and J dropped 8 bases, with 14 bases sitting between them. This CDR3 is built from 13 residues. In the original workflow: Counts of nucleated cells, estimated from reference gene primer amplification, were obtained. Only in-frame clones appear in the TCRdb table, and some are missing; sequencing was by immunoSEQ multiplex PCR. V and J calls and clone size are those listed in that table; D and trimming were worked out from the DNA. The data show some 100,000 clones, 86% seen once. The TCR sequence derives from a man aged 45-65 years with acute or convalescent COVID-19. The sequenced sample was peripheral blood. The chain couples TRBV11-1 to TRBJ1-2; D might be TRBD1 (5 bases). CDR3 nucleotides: TGTGCCAGCAGCTATGGGGCAGGCGGAGGCTACACCTTC. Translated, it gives CASSYGAGGGYTF.